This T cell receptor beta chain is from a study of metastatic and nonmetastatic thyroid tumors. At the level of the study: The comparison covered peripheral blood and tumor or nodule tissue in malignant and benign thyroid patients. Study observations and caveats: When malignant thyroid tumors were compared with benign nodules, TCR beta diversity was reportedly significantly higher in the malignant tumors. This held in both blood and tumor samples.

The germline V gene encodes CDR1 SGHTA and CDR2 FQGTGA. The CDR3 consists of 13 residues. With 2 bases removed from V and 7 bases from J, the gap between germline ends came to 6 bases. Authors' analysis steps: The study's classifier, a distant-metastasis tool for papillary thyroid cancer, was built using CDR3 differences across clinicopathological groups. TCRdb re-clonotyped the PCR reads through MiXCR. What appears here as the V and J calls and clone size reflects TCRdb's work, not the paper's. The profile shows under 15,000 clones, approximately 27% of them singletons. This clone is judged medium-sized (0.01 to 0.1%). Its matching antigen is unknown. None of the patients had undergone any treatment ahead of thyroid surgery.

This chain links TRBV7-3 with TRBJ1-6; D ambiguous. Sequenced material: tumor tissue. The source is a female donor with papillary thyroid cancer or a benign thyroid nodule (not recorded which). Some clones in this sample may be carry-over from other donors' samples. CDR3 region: CASSLSGNSPLHF. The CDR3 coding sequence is TGTGCCAGCAGCTTATCAGGAAATTCACCCCTCCACTTT.